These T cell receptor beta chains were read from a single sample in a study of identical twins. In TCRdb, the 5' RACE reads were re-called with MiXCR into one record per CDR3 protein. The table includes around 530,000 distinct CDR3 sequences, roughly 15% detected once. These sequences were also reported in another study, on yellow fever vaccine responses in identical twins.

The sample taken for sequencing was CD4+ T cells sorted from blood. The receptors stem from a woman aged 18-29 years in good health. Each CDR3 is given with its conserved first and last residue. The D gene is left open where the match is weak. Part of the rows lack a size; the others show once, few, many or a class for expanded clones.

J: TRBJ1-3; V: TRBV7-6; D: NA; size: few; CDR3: CASIRQPAPGNTIYF; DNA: TGTGCCAGCATAAGGCAGCCTGCCCCTGGAAACACCATATATTTT
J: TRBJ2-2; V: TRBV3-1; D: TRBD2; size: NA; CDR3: CASSQGLAGVYTGELFF; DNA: TGTGCCAGCAGCCAAGGACTAGCGGGAGTTTACACCGGGGAGCTGTTTTTT
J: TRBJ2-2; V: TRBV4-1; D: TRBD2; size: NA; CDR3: CASSQVSGANTGELFF; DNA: TGCGCCAGCAGCCAAGTTAGCGGGGCGAACACCGGGGAGCTGTTTTTT
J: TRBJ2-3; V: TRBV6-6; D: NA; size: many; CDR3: CASRRNTDTQYF; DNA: TGTGCCAGCAGGAGAAACACAGATACGCAGTATTTT
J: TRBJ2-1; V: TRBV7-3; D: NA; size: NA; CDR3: CASSLSGLGGTDEQFF; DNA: TGTGCCAGCAGCTTATCCGGTCTCGGCGGGACGGATGAGCAGTTCTTC
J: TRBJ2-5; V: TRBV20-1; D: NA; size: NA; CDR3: CSATGPRETQYF; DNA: TGCAGTGCCACCGGGCCGAGGGAGACCCAGTACTTC
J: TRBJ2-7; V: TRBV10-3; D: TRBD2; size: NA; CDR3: CAISSGSSLEQYF; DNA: TGTGCCATCAGTAGCGGGAGCTCGCTCGAGCAGTACTTC
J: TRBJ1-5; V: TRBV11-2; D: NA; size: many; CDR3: CASSLFSNQPQHF; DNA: TGTGCCAGCAGCTTGTTCTCGAATCAGCCCCAGCATTTT
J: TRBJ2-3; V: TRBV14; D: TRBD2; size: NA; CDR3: CASSHISGIGTDTQYF; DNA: TGTGCCAGCAGCCATATTAGCGGGATCGGCACAGATACGCAGTATTTT
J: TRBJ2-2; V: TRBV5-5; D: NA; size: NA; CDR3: CASSLGLDPRELFF; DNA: TGTGCCAGCAGCTTGGGGCTCGATCCCCGGGAGCTGTTTTTT
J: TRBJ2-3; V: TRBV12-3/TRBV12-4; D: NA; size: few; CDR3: CASSLQVWADTQYF; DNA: TGTGCCAGCAGTTTACAGGTTTGGGCAGATACGCAGTATTTT
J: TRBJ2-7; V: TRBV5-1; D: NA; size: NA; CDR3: CASSFQGSSYEQYF; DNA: TGCGCCAGCAGCTTCCAGGGAAGCTCCTACGAGCAGTACTTC
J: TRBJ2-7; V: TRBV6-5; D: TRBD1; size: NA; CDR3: CASSYSGQGAFYEQYF; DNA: TGTGCCAGCAGTTACTCGGGACAGGGGGCCTTCTACGAGCAGTACTTC
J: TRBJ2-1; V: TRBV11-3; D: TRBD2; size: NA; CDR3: CASSQMGLAGEEQFF; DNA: TGTGCCAGCAGCCAGATGGGACTAGCGGGAGAAGAGCAGTTCTTC
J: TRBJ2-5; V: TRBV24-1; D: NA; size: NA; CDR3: CATSDRGPSGGPQETQYF; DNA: TGTGCCACCAGCGACAGGGGGCCGAGCGGGGGGCCTCAAGAGACCCAGTACTTC
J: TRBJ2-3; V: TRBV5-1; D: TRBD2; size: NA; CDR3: CASQALGLAGTDTQYF; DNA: TGCGCCAGCCAGGCCCTGGGCCTAGCGGGCACAGATACGCAGTATTTT
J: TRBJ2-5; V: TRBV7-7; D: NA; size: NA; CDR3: CASSSQPSHETQYF; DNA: TGTGCCAGCAGCTCCCAGCCCTCACATGAGACCCAGTACTTC
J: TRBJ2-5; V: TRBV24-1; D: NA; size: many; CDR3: CATSDRTFRETQYF; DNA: TGTGCCACCAGTGATCGGACATTCCGAGAGACCCAGTACTTC
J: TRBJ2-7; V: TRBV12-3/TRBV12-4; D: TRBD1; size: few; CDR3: CAGDRVYEQYF; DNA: TGTGCCGGGGACAGGGTCTACGAGCAGTACTTC
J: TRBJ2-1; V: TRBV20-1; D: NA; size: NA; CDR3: CSASRFGAVNNEQFF; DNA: TGCAGTGCTAGCCGTTTCGGGGCGGTGAACAATGAGCAGTTCTTC
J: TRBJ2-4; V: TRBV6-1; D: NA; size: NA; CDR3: CASSLDRRAKNIQYF; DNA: TGTGCCAGCAGCTTGGATAGGAGAGCCAAAAACATTCAGTACTTC
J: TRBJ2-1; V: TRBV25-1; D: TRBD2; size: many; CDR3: CASSENPGLAGVPSYNEQFF; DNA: TGTGCCAGCAGTGAAAATCCGGGACTAGCGGGGGTCCCATCCTACAATGAGCAGTTCTTC
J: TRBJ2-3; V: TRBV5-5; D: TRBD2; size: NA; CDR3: CASSFRLAGLPTDTQYF; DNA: TGTGCCAGCAGCTTCAGACTAGCGGGACTCCCCACAGATACGCAGTATTTT
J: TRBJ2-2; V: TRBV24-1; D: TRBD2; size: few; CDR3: CATRGGPNTGELFF; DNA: TGTGCCACTCGGGGGGGGCCGAACACCGGGGAGCTGTTTTTT
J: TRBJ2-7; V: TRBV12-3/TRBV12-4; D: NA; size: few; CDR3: CASSDTGFSYEQYF; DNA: TGTGCCAGCAGTGACACAGGGTTTTCCTACGAGCAGTACTTC
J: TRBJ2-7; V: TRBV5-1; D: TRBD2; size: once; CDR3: CASSLGLAGTPYEQYF; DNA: TGCGCCAGCAGCTTGGGTCTAGCGGGAACCCCTTACGAGCAGTACTTC
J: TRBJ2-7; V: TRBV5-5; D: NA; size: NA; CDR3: CASSLMLASYEQYF; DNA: TGTGCCAGCAGCTTGATGCTAGCTTCCTACGAGCAGTACTTC
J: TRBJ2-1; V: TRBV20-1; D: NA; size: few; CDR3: CSASRGTPYNEQFF; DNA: TGCAGCGCCTCTCGAGGGACACCATACAATGAGCAGTTCTTC
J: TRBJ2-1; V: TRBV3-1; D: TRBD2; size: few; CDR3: CASSQDRRTSLNEQFF; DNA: TGTGCCAGCAGCCAAGATCGGAGGACTAGTCTGAATGAGCAGTTCTTC
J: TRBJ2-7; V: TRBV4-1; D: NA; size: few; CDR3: CASSRDDGTREQYF; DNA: TGCGCCAGCAGCCGAGATGACGGCACGAGGGAGCAGTACTTC
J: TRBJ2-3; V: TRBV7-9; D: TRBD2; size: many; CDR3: CASSSRLAKTDTQYF; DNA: TGTGCCAGCAGCTCCCGACTAGCGAAGACAGATACGCAGTATTTT
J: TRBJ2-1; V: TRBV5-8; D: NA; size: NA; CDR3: CASSLPTRGAGANEQFF; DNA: TGTGCCAGCAGCTTGCCCACTCGGGGGGCGGGGGCCAATGAGCAGTTCTTC
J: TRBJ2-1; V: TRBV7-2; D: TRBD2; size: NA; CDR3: CAKGRGIAGRDNEQFF; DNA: TGTGCCAAAGGGAGGGGGATAGCGGGGAGGGACAATGAGCAGTTCTTC
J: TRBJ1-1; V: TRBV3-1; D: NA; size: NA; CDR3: CASSQVRTNTEAFF; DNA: TGTGCCAGCAGCCAAGTCCGAACGAACACTGAAGCTTTCTTT
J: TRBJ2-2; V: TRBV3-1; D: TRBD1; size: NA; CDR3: CASSRTGGVTGELFF; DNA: TGTGCCAGCAGCCGGACAGGGGGGGTCACCGGGGAGCTGTTTTTT
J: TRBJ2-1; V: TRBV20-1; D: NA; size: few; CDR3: CSASSEHEQFF; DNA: TGCAGTGCTAGTAGCGAGCATGAGCAGTTCTTC
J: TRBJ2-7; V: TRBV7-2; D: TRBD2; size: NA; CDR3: CASSLAALAGRHEQYF; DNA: TGTGCCAGCAGCTTAGCGGCCCTAGCGGGACGCCACGAGCAGTACTTC
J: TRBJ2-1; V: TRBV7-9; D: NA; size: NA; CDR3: CASSLGGSSGYNEQFF; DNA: TGTGCCAGCAGCTTAGGAGGTAGTAGCGGCTACAATGAGCAGTTCTTC
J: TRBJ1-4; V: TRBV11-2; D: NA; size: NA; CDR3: CASSLPGFFEKLFF; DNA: TGTGCCAGCAGCTTACCGGGCTTCTTTGAAAAACTGTTTTTT
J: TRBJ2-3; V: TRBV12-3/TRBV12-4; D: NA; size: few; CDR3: CASSLRASGTDTQYF; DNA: TGTGCCAGCAGTTTAAGGGCTAGCGGCACAGATACGCAGTATTTT
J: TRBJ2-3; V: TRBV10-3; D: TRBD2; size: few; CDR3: CAIGEGSTDTQYF; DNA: TGTGCCATCGGGGAGGGTAGCACAGATACGCAGTATTTT
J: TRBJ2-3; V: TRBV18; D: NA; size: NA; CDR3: CASSPPGQASDTQYF; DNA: TGTGCCAGCTCACCACCGGGGCAAGCCTCGGATACGCAGTATTTT
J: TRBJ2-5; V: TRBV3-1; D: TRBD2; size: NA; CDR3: CASSQGAGGLETQYF; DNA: TGTGCCAGCAGCCAAGGAGCGGGGGGGTTAGAGACCCAGTACTTC
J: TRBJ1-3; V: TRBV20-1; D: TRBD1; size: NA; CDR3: CSASRDRADTIYF; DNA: TGCAGTGCTAGCCGGGACAGGGCGGACACCATATATTTT
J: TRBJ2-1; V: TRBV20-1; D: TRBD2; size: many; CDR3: CSARNWASGTIYNEQFF; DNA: TGCAGTGCTAGGAACTGGGCTAGCGGGACCATCTACAATGAGCAGTTCTTC
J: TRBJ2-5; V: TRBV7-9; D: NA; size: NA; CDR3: CASSLTGRKETQYF; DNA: TGTGCCAGCAGCTTGACAGGACGAAAAGAGACCCAGTACTTC